This TCR beta chain appears in the sequencing data of a study of shared clonotypes between healthy human individuals. Notes on the study in general: Compared with memory subsets, naive subsets generally had larger estimated richness. Generation probabilities of non-shared clonotypes were lower (relative to those shared by all four donors).

About this clone itself: Its cognate antigen is unknown.

Measured with immunoSEQ multiplex PCR; TCRdb has only the in-frame clones, and not every one. The sample includes about 2.3 million clones, 85% to 95% of them seen just once. This CDR3 contains 18 residues. J was trimmed by 3 bases and V by 4 bases; bases with no gene match: 11. The rearrangement uses TRBV5-3 and TRBJ1-4; 11 bases are a match to TRBD1. TRBV5-3 is an open reading frame whose function is uncertain. Sequenced input: naive CD4+ T cells from PBMCs. Sample subset: CD45RA+ positively selected. The sequence was collected from a man between 18 and 29 years old in good health. Some clones in this sample may be carry-over from other donors' samples. The DNA of the CDR3 is TGTGCCAGAAGCGCGGAGGACAGGGGGCGCACGGCTAATGAAAAACTGTTTTTT. Protein product: CARSAEDRGRTANEKLFF.